This TCR beta chain was profiled in a study of T cells in Graves' hyperthyroidism and ophthalmopathy. Whole-study context: Peripheral blood was obtained at initial diagnosis, preceding any treatment. Findings and caveats of the study: Blood also contained most expanded thyroid clonotypes above 0.001.

Hyperthyroidism had been newly diagnosed in patients aged 18 to 65, and its duration was under 2 months. This clonotype was observed many times. Antigen: not known. The V gene's germline CDR1 is DFQATT and CDR2 SNEGSKA (reference sequence). V was shortened by 6 bases and J by 4 bases, with 22 bases between the two germline ends. There are 16 residues in the CDR3. Amplified TCR beta CDR3 regions derived from RNA transcripts. Primed by the HTBI set, a first-round RT-PCR was run on the TCR CDR3. TCRdb recomputed calls from the multiplex PCR reads with MiXCR, one row per CDR3 protein. The repertoire holds hundreds of thousands of distinct CDR3 sequences, with roughly 15% as singletons.

The specimen sequenced was blood. The gene calls are TRBV20-1 and TRBJ2-1; tentatively, D is TRBD2 (6 bases). The clonotype originates from a woman between 40 and 50 years old with Graves' hyperthyroidism. In DNA, the CDR3 is TGCAGTGCCGGAGGAATAGCGGACCGACCGTACAATGAGCAGTTCTTC. Translation: CSAGGIADRPYNEQFF.